These T cell receptor beta chains were read from a single sample in a study of Ad26.COV2.S vaccination and SARS-CoV-2 variants. Here immunoSEQ multiplex PCR was the method, and the copy in TCRdb shows in-frame clones only, minus some. The data hold a few hundred thousand clones, with around nine tenths observed a single time. The sample was peripheral blood, taken in a trial of Ad26.COV2.S vaccine versus placebo. These TCRs come from a person aged 18-65 years who received the Ad26.COV2.S COVID-19 vaccine or a placebo. The CDR3 runs from the conserved cysteine through the conserved F or W. A D gene is named only where the DNA matches it firmly. A clone size is listed for some rows: how often the clone was seen (once, few, many), or a class if it is expanded.

CDR3	DNA	size	J	V	D
CASSTGTGVADTQYF	TGCGCCAGCAGCACCGGGACAGGGGTGGCAGATACGCAGTATTTT	NA	TRBJ2-3	TRBV5-1	TRBD1
CASSVTLLGGYEQYF	TGTGCCAGTAGTGTCACTCTGCTGGGGGGCTACGAGCAGTACTTC	NA	TRBJ2-7	TRBV19	NA
CASSPRVGDGIEGNTIYF	TGTGCCAGCAGTCCCCGGGTCGGGGACGGGATTGAAGGAAACACCATATATTTT	NA	TRBJ1-3	TRBV6-8	NA
CASSWTGAGYEQYF	TGTGCCAGCAGCTGGACAGGCGCCGGCTACGAGCAGTACTTC	NA	TRBJ2-7	TRBV27	TRBD1
CASSQLQGRNNSPLHF	TGTGCCAGCAGCCAACTACAGGGGAGGAATAATTCACCCCTCCACTTT	NA	TRBJ1-6	TRBV4-2	TRBD1
CAWRKRGGFNEQFF	TGTGCCTGGAGAAAGCGGGGGGGCTTCAATGAGCAGTTCTTC	NA	TRBJ2-1	TRBV30	TRBD2
CASSLLPRARSEAFF	TGCGCCAGCAGCTTATTACCGAGGGCTCGGAGTGAAGCTTTCTTT	once	TRBJ1-1	TRBV4-3	NA
CASSLVREDTEAFF	TGTGCCAGCAGTTTAGTCAGGGAGGACACTGAAGCTTTCTTT	NA	TRBJ1-1	TRBV28	NA
CASSQTGGVDIQYF	TGTGCCAGCAGCCAAACAGGGGGCGTAGACATTCAGTACTTC	NA	TRBJ2-4	TRBV3-1/TRBV3-2	TRBD1
CASSLAVRLAGGTDTQYF	TGCGCCAGCAGCTTGGCGGTGAGACTAGCGGGGGGAACAGATACGCAGTATTTT	NA	TRBJ2-3	TRBV5-1	TRBD2
CASSPSPGEQFF	TGTGCCAGCAGCCCTAGCCCGGGAGAGCAGTTCTTC	NA	TRBJ2-1	TRBV7-9	NA
CAWTRQGAMRTEAFF	TGTGCCTGGACCCGGCAGGGGGCGATGCGGACTGAAGCTTTCTTT	NA	TRBJ1-1	TRBV30	TRBD1